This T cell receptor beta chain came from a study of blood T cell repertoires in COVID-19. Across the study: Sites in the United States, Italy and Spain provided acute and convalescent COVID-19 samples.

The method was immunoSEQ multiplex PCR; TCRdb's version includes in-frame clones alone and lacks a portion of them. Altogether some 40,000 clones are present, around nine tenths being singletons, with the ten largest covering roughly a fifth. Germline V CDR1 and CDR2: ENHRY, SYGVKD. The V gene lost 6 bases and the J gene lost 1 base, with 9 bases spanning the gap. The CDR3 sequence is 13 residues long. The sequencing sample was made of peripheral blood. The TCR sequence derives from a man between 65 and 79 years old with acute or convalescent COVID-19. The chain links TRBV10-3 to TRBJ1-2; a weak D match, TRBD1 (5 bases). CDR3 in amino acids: CAIRLTDNYGYTF. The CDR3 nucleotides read TGTGCCATCAGACTGACAGATAACTATGGCTACACCTTC.